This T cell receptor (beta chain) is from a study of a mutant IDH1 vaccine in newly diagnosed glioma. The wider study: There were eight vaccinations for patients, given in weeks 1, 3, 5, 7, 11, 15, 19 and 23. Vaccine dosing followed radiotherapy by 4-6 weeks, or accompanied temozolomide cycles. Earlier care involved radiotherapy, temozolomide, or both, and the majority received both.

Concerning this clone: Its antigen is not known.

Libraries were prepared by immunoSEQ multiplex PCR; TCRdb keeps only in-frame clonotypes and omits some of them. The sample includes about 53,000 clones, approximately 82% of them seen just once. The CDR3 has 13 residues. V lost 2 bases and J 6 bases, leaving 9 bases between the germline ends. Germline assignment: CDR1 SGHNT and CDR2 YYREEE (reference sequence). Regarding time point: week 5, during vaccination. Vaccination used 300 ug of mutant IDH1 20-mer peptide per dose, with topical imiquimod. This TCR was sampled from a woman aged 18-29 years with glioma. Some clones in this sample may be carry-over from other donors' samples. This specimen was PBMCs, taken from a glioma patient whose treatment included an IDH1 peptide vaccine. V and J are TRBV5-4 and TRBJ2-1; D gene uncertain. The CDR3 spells CASSLGKVNEQFF. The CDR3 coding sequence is TGTGCCAGCAGCTTAGGGAAAGTCAATGAGCAGTTCTTC.